The clone carrying this TCR beta chain came up once. V gave up 7 bases and J gave up 3 bases; unmatched junction bases: 7. The length of the CDR3 is 15 residues. Germline values: CDR1 LNHNV, CDR2 YYDKDF (reference sequence). These data come from a study of blood T cell repertoires in COVID-19. Study-level background: Whether acute or convalescent, the COVID-19 samples came from the United States, Italy and Spain. The cDNA or gDNA used as material had been derived from T cells, B-cell-depleted T cells, or PBMCs.

Authors' methods: Scientists estimated how many nucleated cells there were by amplifying reference gene primers. Repertoires were generated with immunoSEQ multiplex PCR, while TCRdb's copy carries only in-frame clones and drops some. V, J and clone size derive from that table, while D and trimming were established from the DNA sequence. The sample records about 130,000 clones, over 85% being singletons. The material sequenced was peripheral blood. The chain employs TRBV15 and TRBJ2-3; 10 bases fit TRBD2. This receptor was identified in a man in his forties or fifties with active COVID-19. CDR3 DNA: TGTGCCACCACCCCGGGACTAGCGCCTACAGATACGCAGTATTTT. It codes for CATTPGLAPTDTQYF.